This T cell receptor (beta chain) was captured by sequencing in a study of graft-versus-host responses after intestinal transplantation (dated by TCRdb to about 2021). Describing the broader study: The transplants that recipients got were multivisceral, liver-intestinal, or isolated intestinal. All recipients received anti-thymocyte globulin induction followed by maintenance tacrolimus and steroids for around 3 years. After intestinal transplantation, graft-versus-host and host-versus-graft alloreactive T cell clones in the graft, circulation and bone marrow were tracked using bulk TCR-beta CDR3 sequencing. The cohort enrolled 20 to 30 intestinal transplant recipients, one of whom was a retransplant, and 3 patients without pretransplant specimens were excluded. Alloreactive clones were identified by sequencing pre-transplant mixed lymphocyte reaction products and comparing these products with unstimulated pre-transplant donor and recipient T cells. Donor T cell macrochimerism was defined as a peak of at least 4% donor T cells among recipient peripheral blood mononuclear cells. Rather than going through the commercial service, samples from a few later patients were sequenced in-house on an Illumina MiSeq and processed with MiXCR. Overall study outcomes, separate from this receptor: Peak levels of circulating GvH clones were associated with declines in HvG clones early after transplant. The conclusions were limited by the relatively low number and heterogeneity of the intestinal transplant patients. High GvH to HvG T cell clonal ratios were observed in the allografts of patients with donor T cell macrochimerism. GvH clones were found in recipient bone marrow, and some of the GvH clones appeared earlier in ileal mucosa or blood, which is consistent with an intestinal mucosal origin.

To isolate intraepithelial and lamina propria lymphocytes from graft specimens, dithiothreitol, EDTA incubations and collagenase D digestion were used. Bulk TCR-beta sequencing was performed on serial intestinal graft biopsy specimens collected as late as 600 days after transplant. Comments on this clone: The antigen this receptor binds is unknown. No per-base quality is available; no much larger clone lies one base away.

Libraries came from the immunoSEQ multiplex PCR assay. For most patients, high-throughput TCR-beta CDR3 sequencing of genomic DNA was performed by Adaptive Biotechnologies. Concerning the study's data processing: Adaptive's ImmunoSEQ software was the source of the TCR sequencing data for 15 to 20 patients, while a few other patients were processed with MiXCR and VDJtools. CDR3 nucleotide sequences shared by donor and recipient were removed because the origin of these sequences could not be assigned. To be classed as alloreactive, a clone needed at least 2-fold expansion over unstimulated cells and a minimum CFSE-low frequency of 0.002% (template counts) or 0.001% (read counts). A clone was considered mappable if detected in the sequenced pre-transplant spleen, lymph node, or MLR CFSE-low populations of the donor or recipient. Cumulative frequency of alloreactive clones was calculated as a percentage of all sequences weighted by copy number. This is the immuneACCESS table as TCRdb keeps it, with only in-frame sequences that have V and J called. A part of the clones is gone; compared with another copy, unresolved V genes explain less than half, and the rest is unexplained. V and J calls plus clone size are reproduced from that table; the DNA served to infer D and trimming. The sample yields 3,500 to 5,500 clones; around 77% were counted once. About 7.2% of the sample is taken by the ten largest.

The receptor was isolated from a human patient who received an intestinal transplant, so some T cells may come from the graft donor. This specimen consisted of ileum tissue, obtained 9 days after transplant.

CDR3 reads: CASSFPDRVYTGELFF. The DNA sequence is TGTGCCAGCAGTTTTCCGGACAGGGTCTACACCGGGGAGCTGTTTTTT. The chain joins TRBV27 to TRBJ2-2; a stretch of 8 junction bases matches TRBD1. Per the germline V gene (reference sequence), MNHEY is the CDR1 and SMNVEV is the CDR2. V ends up 3 bases short and J 3 bases short, with an unmatched junction base count of 6. Counted from cysteine to phenylalanine, this CDR3 has 16 amino acids. The read is trimmed to its CDR3 DNA, 48 bases read in frame from base 1.